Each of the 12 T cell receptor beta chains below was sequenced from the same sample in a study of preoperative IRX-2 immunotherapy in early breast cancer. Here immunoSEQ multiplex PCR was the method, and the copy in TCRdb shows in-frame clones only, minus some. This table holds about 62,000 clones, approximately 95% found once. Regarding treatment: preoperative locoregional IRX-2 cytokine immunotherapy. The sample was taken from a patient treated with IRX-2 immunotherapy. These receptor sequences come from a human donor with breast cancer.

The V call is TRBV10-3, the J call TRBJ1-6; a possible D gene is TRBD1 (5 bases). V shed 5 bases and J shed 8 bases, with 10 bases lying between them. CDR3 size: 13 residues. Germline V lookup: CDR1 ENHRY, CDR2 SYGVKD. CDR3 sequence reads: CAISPGEHSPLHF. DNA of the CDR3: TGTGCCATCAGTCCGGGGGAACATTCACCCCTCCACTTT.

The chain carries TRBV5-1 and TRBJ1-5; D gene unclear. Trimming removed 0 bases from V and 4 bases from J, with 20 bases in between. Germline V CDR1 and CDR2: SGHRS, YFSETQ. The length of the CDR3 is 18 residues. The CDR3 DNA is TGCGCCAGCAGCTTGGCCTCGTCTCGTAGGGTGGTTAATCAGCCCCAGCATTTT. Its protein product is CASSLASSRRVVNQPQHF.

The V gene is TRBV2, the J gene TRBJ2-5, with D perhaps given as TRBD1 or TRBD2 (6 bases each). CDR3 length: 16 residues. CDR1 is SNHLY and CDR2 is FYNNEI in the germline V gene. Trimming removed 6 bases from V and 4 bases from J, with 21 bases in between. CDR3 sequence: CASSLVGGTSRETQYF. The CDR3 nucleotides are TGTGCCAGCAGCCTAGTGGGGGGCACGAGTCGAGAGACCCAGTACTTC.

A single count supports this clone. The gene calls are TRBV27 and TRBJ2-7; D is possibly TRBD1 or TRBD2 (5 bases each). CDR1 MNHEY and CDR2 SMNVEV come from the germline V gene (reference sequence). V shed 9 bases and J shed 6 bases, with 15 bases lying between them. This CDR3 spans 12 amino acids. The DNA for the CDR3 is TGTGCCAGGAGGACTCAGGGAACCGAGCAGTACTTC. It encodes CARRTQGTEQYF.

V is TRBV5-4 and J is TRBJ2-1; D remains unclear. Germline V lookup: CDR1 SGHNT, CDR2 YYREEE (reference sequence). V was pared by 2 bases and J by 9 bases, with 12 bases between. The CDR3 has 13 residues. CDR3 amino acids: CASSFEPMSEQFF. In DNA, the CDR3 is TGTGCCAGCAGCTTTGAACCGATGAGTGAGCAGTTCTTC.

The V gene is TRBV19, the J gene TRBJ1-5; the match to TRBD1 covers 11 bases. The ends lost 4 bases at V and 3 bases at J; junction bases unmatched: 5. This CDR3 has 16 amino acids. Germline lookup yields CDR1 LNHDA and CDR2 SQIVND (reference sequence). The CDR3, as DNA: TGTGCCAGTAGTAGCGGACAGGGGGCCAACAATCAGCCCCAGCATTTT. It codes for CASSSGQGANNQPQHF.

The CDR3 sequence: CASSNRGDTSSKTYGYTF. The DNA of the CDR3 is TGTGCCAGCAGCAACAGAGGTGACACCTCCTCCAAGACCTATGGCTACACCTTC. The V call is TRBV21-1, the J call TRBJ1-2. TRBV21-1 is deemed a pseudogene. The CDR3 totals 18 residues.

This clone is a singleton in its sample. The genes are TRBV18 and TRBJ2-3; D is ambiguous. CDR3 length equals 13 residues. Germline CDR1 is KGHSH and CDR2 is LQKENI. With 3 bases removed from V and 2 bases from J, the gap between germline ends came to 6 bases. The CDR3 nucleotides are TGTGCCAGCTCACCCGGGTCCACAGATACGCAGTATTTT. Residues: CASSPGSTDTQYF.

The CDR3 region is CASQLAGEETQYF. Written as DNA, the CDR3 is TGTGCCAGCCAACTAGCGGGAGAAGAGACCCAGTACTTC. The chain recombines TRBV2 with TRBJ2-5, with 11 bases matching TRBD2. The V segment lost 8 bases and the J segment 3 bases; nucleotides outside the gene matches: 2. This CDR3 spans 13 amino acids. CDR1 and CDR2 (germline): SNHLY, FYNNEI.

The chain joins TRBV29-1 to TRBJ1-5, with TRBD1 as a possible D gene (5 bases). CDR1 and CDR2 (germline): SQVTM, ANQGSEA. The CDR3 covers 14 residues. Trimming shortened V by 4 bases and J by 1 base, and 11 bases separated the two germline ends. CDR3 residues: CSVAVGGSNQPQHF. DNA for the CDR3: TGCAGCGTTGCGGTCGGGGGGAGCAATCAGCCCCAGCATTTT.

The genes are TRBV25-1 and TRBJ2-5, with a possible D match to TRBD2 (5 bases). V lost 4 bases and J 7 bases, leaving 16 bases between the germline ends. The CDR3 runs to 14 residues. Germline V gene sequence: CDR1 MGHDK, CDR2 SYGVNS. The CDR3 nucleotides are TGTGCCAGCAGTGCGGACTCTCTTGGAGGGACCCAGTACTTC. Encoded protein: CASSADSLGGTQYF. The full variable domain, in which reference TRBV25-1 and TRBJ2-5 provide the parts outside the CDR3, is EADIYQTPRYLVIGTGKKITLECSQTMGHDKMYWYQQDPGMELHLIHYSYGVNSTEKGDLSSESTVSRIRTEHFPLTLESARPSHTSQYLCASSADSLGGTQYFGPGTRLLVL.

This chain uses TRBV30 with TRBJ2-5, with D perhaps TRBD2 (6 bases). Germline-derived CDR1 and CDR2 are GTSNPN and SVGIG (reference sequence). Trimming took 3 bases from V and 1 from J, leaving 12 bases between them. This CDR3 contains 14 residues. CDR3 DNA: TGTGCCTGGAGCCGGGACTCCCGCCAAGAGACCCAGTACTTC. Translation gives CAWSRDSRQETQYF.